This T cell receptor beta chain was captured by sequencing in a study of cytomegalovirus exposure and HLA in healthy donors. Study-level points and caveats: Later, an analysis found that common viral pathogens appeared to be linked with several of the most significant clusters.

The PCR made use of 60 Vbeta and 13 Jbeta primers. Sequencing was performed with immunoSEQ multiplex PCR; in TCRdb, only in-frame clones are kept and a portion is missing. In the table there are fewer than 250,000 clones, approximately 82% of which are singletons. The donors gave bone marrow, and they were healthy. There were likely unrecorded immune exposures, though donors were nominally healthy when sampled. This clone was seen just once. The antigen is not known. V lost 5 bases, J lost 0 bases, and 23 bases lay in between. The CDR3 length is 18 residues. In germline, CDR1 is SQVTM, CDR2 ANQGSEA. The source is a young man in good health and CMV-seronegative. The sequencing sample was made of PBMCs. This chain uses TRBV29-1 with TRBJ2-1; D might be TRBD1 (6 bases). The CDR3 reads CSVIHRQTGKSSYNEQFF. CDR3 nucleotide sequence: TGCAGCGTTATCCACAGGCAAACAGGGAAAAGCTCCTACAATGAGCAGTTCTTC.